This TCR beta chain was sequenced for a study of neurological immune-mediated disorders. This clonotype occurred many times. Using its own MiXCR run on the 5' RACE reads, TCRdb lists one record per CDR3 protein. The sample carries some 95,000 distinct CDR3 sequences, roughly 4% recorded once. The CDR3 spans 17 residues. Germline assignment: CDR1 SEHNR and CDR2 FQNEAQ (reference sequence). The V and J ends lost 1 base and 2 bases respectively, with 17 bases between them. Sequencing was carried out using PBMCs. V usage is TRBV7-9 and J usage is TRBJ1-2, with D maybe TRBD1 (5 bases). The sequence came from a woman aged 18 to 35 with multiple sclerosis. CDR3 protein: CASSLVLGQDANYGYTF. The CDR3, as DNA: TGTGCCAGCAGCTTAGTTTTGGGGCAGGACGCCAACTATGGCTACACCTTC.